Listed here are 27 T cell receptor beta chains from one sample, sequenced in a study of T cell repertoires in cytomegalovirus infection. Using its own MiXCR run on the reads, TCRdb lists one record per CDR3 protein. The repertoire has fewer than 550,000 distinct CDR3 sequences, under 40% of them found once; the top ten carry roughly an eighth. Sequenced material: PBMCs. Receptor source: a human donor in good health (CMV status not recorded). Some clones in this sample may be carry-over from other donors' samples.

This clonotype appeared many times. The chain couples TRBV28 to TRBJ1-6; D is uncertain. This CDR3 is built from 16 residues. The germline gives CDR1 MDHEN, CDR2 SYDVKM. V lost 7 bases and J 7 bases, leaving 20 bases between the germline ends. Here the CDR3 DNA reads TGTGCCAGCATCACTGGTCATAGGGCGGGGAATTCACCCCTCCACTTT. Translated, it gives CASITGHRAGNSPLHF.

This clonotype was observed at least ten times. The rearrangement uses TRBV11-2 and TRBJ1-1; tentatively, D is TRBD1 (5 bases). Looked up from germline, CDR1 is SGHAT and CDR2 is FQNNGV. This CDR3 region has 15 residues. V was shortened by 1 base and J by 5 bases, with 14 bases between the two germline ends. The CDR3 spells CASSLVAGRFTEAFF. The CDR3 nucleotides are TGTGCCAGCAGCTTAGTGGCAGGGAGGTTTACTGAAGCTTTCTTT.

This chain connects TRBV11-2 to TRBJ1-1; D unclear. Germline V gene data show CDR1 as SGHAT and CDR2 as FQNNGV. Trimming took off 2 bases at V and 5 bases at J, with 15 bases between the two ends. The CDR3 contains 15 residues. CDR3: CASSLQGPGLTEAFF. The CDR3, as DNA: TGTGCCAGCAGCTTACAAGGTCCGGGGTTGACTGAAGCTTTCTTT.

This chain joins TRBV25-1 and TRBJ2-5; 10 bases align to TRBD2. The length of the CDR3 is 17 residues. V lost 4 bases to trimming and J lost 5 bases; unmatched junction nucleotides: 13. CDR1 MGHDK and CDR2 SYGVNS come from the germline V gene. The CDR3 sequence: CASSVPSGGVGGETQYF. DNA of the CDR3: TGTGCCAGCAGTGTGCCAAGCGGGGGGGTAGGGGGTGAGACCCAGTACTTC.

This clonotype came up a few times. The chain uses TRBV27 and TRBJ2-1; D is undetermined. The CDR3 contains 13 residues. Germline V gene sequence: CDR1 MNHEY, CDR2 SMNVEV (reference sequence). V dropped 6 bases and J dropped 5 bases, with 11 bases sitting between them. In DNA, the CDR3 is TGTGCCAGCAGGCTCCTTGCTCACAATGAGCAGTTCTTC. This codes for CASRLLAHNEQFF.

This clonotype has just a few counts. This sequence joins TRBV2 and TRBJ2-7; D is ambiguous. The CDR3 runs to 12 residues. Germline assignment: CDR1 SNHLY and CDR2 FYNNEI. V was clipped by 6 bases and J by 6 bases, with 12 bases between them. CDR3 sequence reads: CASSAATSEQYF. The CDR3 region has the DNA TGTGCCAGCAGCGCCGCTACCTCCGAGCAGTACTTC.

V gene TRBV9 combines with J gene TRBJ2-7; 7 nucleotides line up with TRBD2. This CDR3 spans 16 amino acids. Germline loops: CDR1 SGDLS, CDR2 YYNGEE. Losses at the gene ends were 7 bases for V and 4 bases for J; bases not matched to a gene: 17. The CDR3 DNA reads TGTGCCAGCGGGCAGGCTTCGCAGGGAGGGCTATACGAGCAGTACTTC. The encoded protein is CASGQASQGGLYEQYF.

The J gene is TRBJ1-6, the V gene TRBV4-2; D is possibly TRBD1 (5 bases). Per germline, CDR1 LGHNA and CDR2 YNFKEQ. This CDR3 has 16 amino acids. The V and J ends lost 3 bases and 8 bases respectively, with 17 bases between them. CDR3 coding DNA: TGTGCCAGCAGCCACCTGGGGCGGACGGGAGATTCACCCCTCCACTTT. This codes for CASSHLGRTGDSPLHF.

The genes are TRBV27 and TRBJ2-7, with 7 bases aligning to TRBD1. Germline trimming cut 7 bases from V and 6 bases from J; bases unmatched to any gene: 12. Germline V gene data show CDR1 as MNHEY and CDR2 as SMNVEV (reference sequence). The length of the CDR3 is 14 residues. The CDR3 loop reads CASISTGPRGEQYF. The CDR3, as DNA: TGTGCCAGCATATCGACAGGGCCGAGGGGCGAGCAGTACTTC.

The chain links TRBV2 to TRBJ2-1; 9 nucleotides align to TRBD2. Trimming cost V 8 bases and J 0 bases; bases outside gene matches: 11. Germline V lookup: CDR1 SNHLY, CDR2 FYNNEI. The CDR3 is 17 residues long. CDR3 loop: CASLQSGGLHSYNEQFF. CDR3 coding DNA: TGTGCCAGCTTACAAAGCGGGGGGCTCCACTCCTACAATGAGCAGTTCTTC. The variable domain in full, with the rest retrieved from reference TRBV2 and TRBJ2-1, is EPEVTQTPSHQVTQMGQEVILRCVPISNHLYFYWYRQILGQKVEFLVSFYNNEISEKSEIFDDQFSVERPDGSNFTLKIRSTKLEDSAMYFCASLQSGGLHSYNEQFFGPGTRLTVL.

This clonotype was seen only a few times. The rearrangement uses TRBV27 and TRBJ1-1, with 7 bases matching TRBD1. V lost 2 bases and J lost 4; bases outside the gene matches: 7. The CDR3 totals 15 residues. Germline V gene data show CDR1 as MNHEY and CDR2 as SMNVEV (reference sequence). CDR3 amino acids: CASSLLRQGGTEAFF. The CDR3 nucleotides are TGTGCCAGCAGTTTACTTAGACAGGGCGGCACTGAAGCTTTCTTT.

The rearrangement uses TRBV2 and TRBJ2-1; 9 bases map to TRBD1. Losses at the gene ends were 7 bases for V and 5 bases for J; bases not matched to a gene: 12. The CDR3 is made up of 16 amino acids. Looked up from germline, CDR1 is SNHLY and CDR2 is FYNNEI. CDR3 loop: CASNILPGQGHNEQFF. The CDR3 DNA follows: TGTGCCAGCAATATATTACCGGGACAGGGCCACAATGAGCAGTTCTTC.

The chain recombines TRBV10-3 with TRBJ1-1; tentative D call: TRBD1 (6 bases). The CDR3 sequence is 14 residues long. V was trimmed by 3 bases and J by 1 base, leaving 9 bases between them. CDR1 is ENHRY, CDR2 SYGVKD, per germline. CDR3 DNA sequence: TGTGCCATCAGTGAAGGGGGAAGGAACACTGAAGCTTTCTTT. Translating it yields CAISEGGRNTEAFF.

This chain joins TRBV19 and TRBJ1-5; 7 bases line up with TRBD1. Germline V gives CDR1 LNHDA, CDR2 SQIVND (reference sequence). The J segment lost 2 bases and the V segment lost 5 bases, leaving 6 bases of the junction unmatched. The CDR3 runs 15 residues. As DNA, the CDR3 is TGTGCCAGTAGTGGGAGGGGGCGCGGCAATCAGCCCCAGCATTTT. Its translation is CASSGRGRGNQPQHF.

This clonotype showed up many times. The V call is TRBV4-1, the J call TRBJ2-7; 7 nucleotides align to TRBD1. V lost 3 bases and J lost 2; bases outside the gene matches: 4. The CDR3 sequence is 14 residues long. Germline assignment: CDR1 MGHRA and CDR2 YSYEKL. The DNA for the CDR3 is TGCGCCAGCAGCCATGTGACAGGGACCTACGAGCAGTACTTC. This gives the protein CASSHVTGTYEQYF.

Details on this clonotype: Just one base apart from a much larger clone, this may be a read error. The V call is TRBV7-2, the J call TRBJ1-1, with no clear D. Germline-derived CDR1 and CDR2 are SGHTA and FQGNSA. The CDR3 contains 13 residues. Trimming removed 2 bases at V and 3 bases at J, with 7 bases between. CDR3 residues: CASSLYGDTEAFF. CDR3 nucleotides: TGTGCCAGCAGCTTATATGGGGACACTGAAGCTTTCTTT. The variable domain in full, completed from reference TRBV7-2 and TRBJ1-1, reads GAGVSQSPSNKVTEKGKDVELRCDPISGHTALYWYRQSLGQGLEFLIYFQGNSAPDKSGLPSDRFSAERTGGSVSTLTIQRTQQEDSAVYLCASSLYGDTEAFFGQGTRLTVV.

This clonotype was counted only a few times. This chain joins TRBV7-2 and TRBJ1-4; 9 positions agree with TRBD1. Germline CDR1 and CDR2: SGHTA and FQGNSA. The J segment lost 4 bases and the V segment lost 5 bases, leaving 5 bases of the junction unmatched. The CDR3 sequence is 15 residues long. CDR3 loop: CASSNRGHSNEKLFF. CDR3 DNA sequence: TGTGCCAGCAGCAACAGGGGGCACAGTAATGAAAAACTGTTTTTT. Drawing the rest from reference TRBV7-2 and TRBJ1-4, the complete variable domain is GAGVSQSPSNKVTEKGKDVELRCDPISGHTALYWYRQSLGQGLEFLIYFQGNSAPDKSGLPSDRFSAERTGGSVSTLTIQRTQQEDSAVYLCASSNRGHSNEKLFFGSGTQLSVL.

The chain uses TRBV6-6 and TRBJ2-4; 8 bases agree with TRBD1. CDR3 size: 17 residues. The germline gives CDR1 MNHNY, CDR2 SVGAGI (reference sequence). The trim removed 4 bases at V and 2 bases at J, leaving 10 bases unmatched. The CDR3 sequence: CASSSIDRGPSKNIQYF. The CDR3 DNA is TGTGCCAGCAGTTCCATCGACAGGGGTCCATCCAAAAACATTCAGTACTTC.

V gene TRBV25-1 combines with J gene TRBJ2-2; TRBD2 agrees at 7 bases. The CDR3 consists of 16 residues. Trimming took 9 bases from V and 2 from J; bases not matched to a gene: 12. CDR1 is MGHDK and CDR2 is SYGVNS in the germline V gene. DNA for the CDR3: TGTGCCAGTCACGGGGGGAAAGCGGTTAACACCGGGGAGCTGTTTTTT. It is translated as CASHGGKAVNTGELFF. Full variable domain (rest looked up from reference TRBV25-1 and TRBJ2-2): EADIYQTPRYLVIGTGKKITLECSQTMGHDKMYWYQQDPGMELHLIHYSYGVNSTEKGDLSSESTVSRIRTEHFPLTLESARPSHTSQYLCASHGGKAVNTGELFFGEGSRLTVL.

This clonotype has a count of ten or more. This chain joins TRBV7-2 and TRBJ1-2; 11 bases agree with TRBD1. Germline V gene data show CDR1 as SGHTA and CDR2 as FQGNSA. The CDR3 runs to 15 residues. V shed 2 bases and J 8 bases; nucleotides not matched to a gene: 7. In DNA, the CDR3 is TGTGCCAGCAGCTTACTGGGACAGGGGGTTGGAGGCTACACCTTC. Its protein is CASSLLGQGVGGYTF.

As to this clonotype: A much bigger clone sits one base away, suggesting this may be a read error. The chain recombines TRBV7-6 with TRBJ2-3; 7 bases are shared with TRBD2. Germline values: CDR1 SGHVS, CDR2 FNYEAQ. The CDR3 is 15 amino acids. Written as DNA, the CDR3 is TGTGCCACCAGCTTAGGCGGGGGACCTCCAGATACGCAGTATTTT. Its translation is CATSLGGGPPDTQYF.

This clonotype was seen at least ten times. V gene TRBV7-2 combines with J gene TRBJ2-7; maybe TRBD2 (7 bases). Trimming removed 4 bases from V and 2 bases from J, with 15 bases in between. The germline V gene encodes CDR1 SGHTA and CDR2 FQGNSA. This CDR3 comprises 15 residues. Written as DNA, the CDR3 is TGTGCCAGCAGCTCCATCGGGGGGCCAGCCTACGAGCAGTACTTC. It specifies CASSSIGGPAYEQYF.

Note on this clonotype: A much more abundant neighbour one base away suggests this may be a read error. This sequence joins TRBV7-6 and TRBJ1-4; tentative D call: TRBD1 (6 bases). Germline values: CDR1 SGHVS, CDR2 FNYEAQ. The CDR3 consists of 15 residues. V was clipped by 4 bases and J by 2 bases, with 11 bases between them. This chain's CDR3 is CASSSDQGTNEKLFF. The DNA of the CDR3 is TGTGCCAGCAGCTCTGATCAGGGGACTAATGAAAAACTGTTTTTT. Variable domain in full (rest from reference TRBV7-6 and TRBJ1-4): GAGVSQSPRYKVTKRGQDVALRCDPISGHVSLYWYRQALGQGPEFLTYFNYEAQQDKSGLPNDRFSAERPEGSISTLTIQRTEQRDSAMYRCASSSDQGTNEKLFFGSGTQLSVL.

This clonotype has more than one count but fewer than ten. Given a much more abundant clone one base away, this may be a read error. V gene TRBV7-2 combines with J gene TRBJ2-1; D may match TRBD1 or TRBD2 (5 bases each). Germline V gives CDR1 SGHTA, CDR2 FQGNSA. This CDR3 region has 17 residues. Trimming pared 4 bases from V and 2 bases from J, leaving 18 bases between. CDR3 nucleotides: TGTGCCAGCAGCTCTACCCCCGGGACGGGCGCCTACAATGAGCAGTTCTTC. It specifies CASSSTPGTGAYNEQFF.

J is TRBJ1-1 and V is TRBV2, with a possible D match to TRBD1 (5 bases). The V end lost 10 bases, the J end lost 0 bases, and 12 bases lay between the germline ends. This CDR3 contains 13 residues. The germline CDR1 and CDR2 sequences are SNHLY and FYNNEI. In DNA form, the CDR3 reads TGTGCCATCCGGGACGTAATGAACACTGAAGCTTTCTTT. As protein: CAIRDVMNTEAFF. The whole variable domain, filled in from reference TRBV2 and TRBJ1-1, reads EPEVTQTPSHQVTQMGQEVILRCVPISNHLYFYWYRQILGQKVEFLVSFYNNEISEKSEIFDDQFSVERPDGSNFTLKIRSTKLEDSAMYFCAIRDVMNTEAFFGQGTRLTVV.

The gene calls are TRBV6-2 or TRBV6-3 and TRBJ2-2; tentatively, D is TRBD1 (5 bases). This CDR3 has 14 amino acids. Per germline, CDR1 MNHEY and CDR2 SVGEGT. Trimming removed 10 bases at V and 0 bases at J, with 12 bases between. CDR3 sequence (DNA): TGTGCCACCCGACAGCTCGCGAACACCGGGGAGCTGTTTTTT. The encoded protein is CATRQLANTGELFF.

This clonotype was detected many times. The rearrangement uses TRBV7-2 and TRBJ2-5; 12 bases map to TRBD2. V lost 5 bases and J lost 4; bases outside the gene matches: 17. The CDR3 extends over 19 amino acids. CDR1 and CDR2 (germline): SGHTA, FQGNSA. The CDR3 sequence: CASSVNSGWSSGGVETQYF. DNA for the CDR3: TGTGCCAGCAGCGTAAACTCCGGGTGGTCTAGCGGGGGGGTAGAGACCCAGTACTTC.